This TCR beta chain is drawn from a study of OX40 agonist ivuxolimab in advanced cancers. As for the study in general: Partial responses occurred in Three dose-escalation patients, one with hepatocellular carcinoma and two with cutaneous melanoma.

TCRdb keeps only in-frame clones here, not all; method: immunoSEQ multiplex PCR. This repertoire shows approximately 91,000 clones, about nine tenths found once; its top ten account for approximately 0.3%. Germline V gene sequence: CDR1 LNHDA, CDR2 SQIVND (reference sequence). The CDR3 runs 15 residues. Deletions cut 3 bases from V and 0 bases from J, with 11 bases between. This sample comprised CD4+ or CD8+ T cells sorted from blood, obtained in a trial of the OX40 agonist ivuxolimab. The chain combines TRBV19 with TRBJ1-1, with a tentative D call TRBD1 (6 bases). This TCR came from an adult with an advanced solid tumor such as melanoma, head and neck, liver or kidney cancer. The CDR3 DNA follows: TGTGCCAGTAGTATTCAGGGGACCATGAACACTGAAGCTTTCTTT. Translated, it gives CASSIQGTMNTEAFF.